These 18 T cell receptor beta chains share one sample of origin, sequenced in a study of shared clonotypes between healthy human individuals. Sequenced by immunoSEQ multiplex PCR; TCRdb stores in-frame clones only, minus some. Here the sample spans fewer than 200,000 clones, about 68% being singletons. The material sequenced was memory CD4+ T cells sorted from blood. As to subset: CD45RA-negative fraction. The receptors were gathered from a man aged 25 to 40 in good health.

This clone was picked up a small number of times. Its ends do not fully match the called genes, so a read error is possible. The rearrangement links TRBV19 to TRBJ1-2; D not resolved. The CDR3 totals 14 residues. In germline, CDR1 is LNHDA, CDR2 SQIVND (reference sequence). Written as DNA, the CDR3 is TGTGCCAGTCGTGGGTCCCTCCTCCGTCGTGGCTACATCTTC. This sequence encodes CASRGSLLRRGYIF.

The V and J genes are TRBV7-3 and TRBJ2-2, with TRBD1 as a possible D gene (6 bases). V was pared by 2 bases and J by 1 base, with 17 bases between. The CDR3 is made up of 18 amino acids. Germline V CDR1 and CDR2: SGHTA, FQGTGA. CDR3 nucleotide sequence: TGTGCCAGCAGCTTAGGGGGCGTAGGCAGGGTGAACACCGGGGAGCTGTTTTTT. Encoded protein: CASSLGGVGRVNTGELFF.

The genes are TRBV9 and TRBJ1-2, with TRBD1 as a possible D gene (6 bases). V lost 4 bases, J lost 7 bases, and 17 bases lay in between. Per germline, CDR1 SGDLS and CDR2 YYNGEE. The CDR3 is 14 residues long. CDR3 sequence (DNA): TGTGCCAGCAGCCCCCGACCAAAAGGGGGTGGCTACACCTTC. Translation: CASSPRPKGGGYTF.

The chain is built from TRBV7-3 and TRBJ2-7; TRBD2 agrees at 14 bases. The junction had 2 bases not matched to a gene; V was cut back by 4 bases and J by 6 bases. CDR1 and CDR2 (germline): SGHTA, FQGTGA. The CDR3 covers 14 residues. The CDR3 sequence is CASSSGLAGGEQYF. For the CDR3, the DNA is TGTGCCAGCAGCTCTGGACTAGCGGGAGGCGAGCAGTACTTC.

This clone was counted a few times. The chain employs TRBV21-1 and TRBJ1-2; the D call TRBD1 from the table was never checked on the DNA. TRBV21-1 is assigned pseudogene status. The CDR3 is 15 amino acids. In DNA, the CDR3 is TGTGCCAGCAGCAATCTGGACAGGGAGCACTATGGCTACACCTTC. Translated: CASSNLDREHYGYTF.

V usage is TRBV7-3 and J usage is TRBJ1-1; 9 bases are shared with TRBD1. The V gene end was trimmed by 5 bases and the J gene end by 1 base; junction bases not matched to a gene: 5. Germline CDR1 and CDR2: SGHTA and FQGTGA. This CDR3 is built from 15 residues. The CDR3: CASSPQQGANTEAFF. CDR3 DNA sequence: TGTGCCAGCAGCCCGCAACAGGGGGCGAACACTGAAGCTTTCTTT.

The J gene is TRBJ2-1, the V gene TRBV9; 9 bases agree with TRBD2. This CDR3 region has 15 residues. Germline CDR1 is SGDLS and CDR2 is YYNGEE. V was pared by 0 bases and J by 8 bases, with 6 bases of the junction left unmatched. The chain's CDR3 is CASSVVLAGVDEQFF. For the CDR3, the DNA is TGTGCCAGCAGCGTAGTATTAGCGGGAGTAGATGAGCAGTTCTTC.

The rearrangement links TRBV27 to TRBJ2-1; tentatively, D is TRBD2 (6 bases). This CDR3 comprises 13 residues. Germline CDR1 reads MNHEY; CDR2 reads SMNVEV (reference sequence). Trimming pared 6 bases from V and 8 bases from J, leaving 14 bases between. Here the CDR3 reads CASSGTEYDEQFF. In DNA, the CDR3 is TGTGCCAGCAGCGGGACTGAGTATGATGAGCAGTTCTTC.

V is TRBV7-3 and J is TRBJ2-7; D is uncertain. Germline-derived CDR1 and CDR2 are SGHTA and FQGTGA. CDR3 length equals 13 residues. Trimming pared 1 base from V and 3 bases from J, leaving 7 bases between. DNA of the CDR3: TGTGCCAGCAGCTTAATACCCAACTACGAGCAGTACTTC. It encodes CASSLIPNYEQYF.

The CDR3 spells CASSATGYNEQFF. The CDR3 bases are TGTGCCAGCAGTGCCACTGGTTACAATGAGCAGTTCTTC. The chain links TRBV6-1 to TRBJ2-1; D unresolved. CDR1 MNHNS and CDR2 SASEGT come from the germline V gene. The CDR3 totals 13 residues. Trimming left V 4 bases short and J 4 bases short, with 8 bases between.

This rearrangement joins TRBV5-1 to TRBJ2-4; D is uncertain. The CDR3 is made up of 12 amino acids. V dropped 0 bases and J dropped 7 bases, with 5 bases sitting between them. From germline, CDR1 is SGHRS and CDR2 YFSETQ. Here the CDR3 reads CASSLGQNIQYF. The CDR3 nucleotides read TGCGCCAGCAGCTTGGGTCAGAACATTCAGTACTTC.

The chain recombines TRBV7-9 with TRBJ2-5, with TRBD1 identical over 9 bases. J lost 2 bases, V lost 5 bases, and 6 bases had no gene match. The CDR3 covers 15 residues. Germline CDR1 SEHNR, CDR2 FQNEAQ (reference sequence). Here the CDR3 reads CASSVWTGEQETQYF. CDR3 in DNA: TGTGCCAGCAGCGTCTGGACAGGGGAGCAAGAGACCCAGTACTTC.

The chain uses TRBV4-1 and TRBJ2-2; tentatively, D is TRBD1 (5 bases). Between the trimmed V and J ends, which lost 1 base and 2 bases, there was a span of 8 bases. CDR3 length equals 15 residues. Germline CDR1 is MGHRA and CDR2 is YSYEKL. CDR3 nucleotides: TGCGCCAGCAGCCAAGGGCAGGGTAACACCGGGGAGCTGTTTTTT. It translates to CASSQGQGNTGELFF.

This clone was picked up a small number of times. This sequence joins TRBV27 and TRBJ1-2; D possibly corresponds to TRBD1 (5 bases). The CDR3 has 13 amino acids. Germline V gives CDR1 MNHEY, CDR2 SMNVEV (reference sequence). Trimming left V 6 bases short and J 7 bases short, with 15 bases between. CDR3 loop: CASSLERGVGYTF. CDR3 coding DNA: TGTGCCAGCAGCCTCGAGCGGGGCGTTGGCTACACCTTC.

The V call is TRBV6-1, the J call TRBJ2-7; D gene unclear. The CDR3 extends over 13 amino acids. The V gene's germline CDR1 is MNHNS and CDR2 SASEGT. Trimming removed 5 bases at V and 0 bases at J, with 8 bases between. The CDR3 region is CASSKPGSYEQYF. CDR3 nucleotide sequence: TGTGCCAGCAGTAAGCCTGGCTCCTACGAGCAGTACTTC.

This clone was detected only a few times. V and J are TRBV2 and TRBJ1-2; tentative D call: TRBD1 (5 bases). The CDR3 runs to 14 residues. V shed 6 bases and J shed 4 bases, with 15 bases lying between them. Germline V lookup: CDR1 SNHLY, CDR2 FYNNEI. The DNA for the CDR3 is TGTGCCAGCAGCGAGACAGCTGAATCCTATGGCTACACCTTC. This encodes CASSETAESYGYTF.

This clone was seen only once. This chain joins TRBV19 and TRBJ1-2; D may be TRBD1 (6 bases). The CDR3 is 14 amino acids. Germline V gene sequence: CDR1 LNHDA, CDR2 SQIVND (reference sequence). Trimming removed 7 bases at V and 1 base at J, with 13 bases between. In nucleotides, the CDR3 is TGTGCCAGTAAGGACAGCTATGGTAACTATGGCTACACCTTC. Amino acid sequence: CASKDSYGNYGYTF.

This clone has a count of ten or more. The CDR3 DNA sequence: TGTGCCAGCAGCTTATTTTGGGGGGACGAGCAGTACTTC. Translation: CASSLFWGDEQYF. The V gene is TRBV11-3, the J gene TRBJ2-7, with a tentative D call TRBD2 (6 bases). Per the germline V gene, CDR1 is SGHNT and CDR2 is YENEEA. The CDR3 has 13 amino acids. Trimming shortened V by 2 bases and J by 5 bases, and 10 bases separated the two germline ends.